This section outlines one T cell receptor (beta chain) sequence together with its context. Across fewer than 25 US areas, participants ranged in age from 18 to 89 years. This sample is drawn from a study of blood T cell repertoires in COVID-19. Profiled with immunoSEQ multiplex PCR; TCRdb holds only in-frame clones, not every one. The data show over 250,000 clones, with under 90% seen just once and roughly 4% held by the top ten. The CDR3 sequence is 15 residues long. V lost 6 bases to trimming and J lost 6 bases, with 18 bases between them. CDR1 and CDR2 from the germline V gene are LNHDA and SQIVND (reference sequence).

V and J are TRBV19 and TRBJ1-5, with D tentatively TRBD1 (6 bases). Sequencing input: PBMCs or T cells enriched from blood (not recorded which). This TCR came from a man younger than 40 with acute COVID-19. This chain's CDR3 is CASRREGGRGQPQHF. Here the CDR3 DNA reads TGTGCCAGTAGAAGGGAGGGGGGCCGAGGTCAGCCCCAGCATTTT.